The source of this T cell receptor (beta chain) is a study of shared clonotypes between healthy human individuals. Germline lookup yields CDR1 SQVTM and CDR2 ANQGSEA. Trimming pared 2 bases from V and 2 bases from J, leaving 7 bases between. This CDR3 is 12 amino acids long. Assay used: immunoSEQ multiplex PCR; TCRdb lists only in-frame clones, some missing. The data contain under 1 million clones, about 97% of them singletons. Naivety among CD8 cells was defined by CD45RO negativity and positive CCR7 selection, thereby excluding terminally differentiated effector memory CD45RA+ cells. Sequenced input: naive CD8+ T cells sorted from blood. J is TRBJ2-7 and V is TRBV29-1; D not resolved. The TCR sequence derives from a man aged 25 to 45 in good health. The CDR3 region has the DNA TGCAGCGTTGAATACGGCACCTACGAGCAGTACTTC. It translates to CSVEYGTYEQYF.